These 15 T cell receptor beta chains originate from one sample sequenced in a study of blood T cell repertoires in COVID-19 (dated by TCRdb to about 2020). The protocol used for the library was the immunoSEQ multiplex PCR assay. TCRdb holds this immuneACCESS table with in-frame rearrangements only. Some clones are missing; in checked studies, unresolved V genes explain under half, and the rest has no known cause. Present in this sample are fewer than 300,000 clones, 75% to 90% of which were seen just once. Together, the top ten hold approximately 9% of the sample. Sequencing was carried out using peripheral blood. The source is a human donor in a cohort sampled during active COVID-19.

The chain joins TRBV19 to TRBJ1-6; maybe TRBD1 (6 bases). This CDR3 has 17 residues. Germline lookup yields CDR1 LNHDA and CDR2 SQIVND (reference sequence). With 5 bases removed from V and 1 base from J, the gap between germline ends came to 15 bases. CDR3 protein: CASSGGARESYNSPLHF. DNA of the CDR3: TGTGCCAGTAGTGGGGGGGCCAGGGAGTCCTATAATTCACCCCTCCACTTT.

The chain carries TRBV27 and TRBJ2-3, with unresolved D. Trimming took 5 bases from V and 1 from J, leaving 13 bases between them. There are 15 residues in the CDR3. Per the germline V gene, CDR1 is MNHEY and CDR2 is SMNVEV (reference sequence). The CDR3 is CASSLLRFGTDTQYF. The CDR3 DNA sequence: TGTGCCAGCAGTCTACTCAGGTTCGGCACAGATACGCAGTATTTT.

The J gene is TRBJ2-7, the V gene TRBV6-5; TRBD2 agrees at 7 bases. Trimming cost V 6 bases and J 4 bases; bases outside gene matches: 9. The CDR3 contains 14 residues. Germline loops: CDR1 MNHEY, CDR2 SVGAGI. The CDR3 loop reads CASRQSGTGYEQYF. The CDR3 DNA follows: TGTGCCAGCAGACAAAGCGGGACTGGTTACGAGCAGTACTTC.

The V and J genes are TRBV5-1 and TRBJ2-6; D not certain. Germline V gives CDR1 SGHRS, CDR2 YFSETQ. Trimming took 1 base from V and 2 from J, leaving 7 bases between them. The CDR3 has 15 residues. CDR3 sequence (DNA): TGCGCCAGCAGCTTGAAGTCGGCTGGGGCCAACGTCCTGACTTTC. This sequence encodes CASSLKSAGANVLTF.

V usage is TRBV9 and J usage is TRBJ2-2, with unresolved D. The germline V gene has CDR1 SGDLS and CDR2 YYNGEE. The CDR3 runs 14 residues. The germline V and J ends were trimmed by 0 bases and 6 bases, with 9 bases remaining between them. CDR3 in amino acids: CASSVGAGPGELFF. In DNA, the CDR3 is TGTGCCAGCAGCGTAGGAGCCGGTCCCGGGGAGCTGTTTTTT.

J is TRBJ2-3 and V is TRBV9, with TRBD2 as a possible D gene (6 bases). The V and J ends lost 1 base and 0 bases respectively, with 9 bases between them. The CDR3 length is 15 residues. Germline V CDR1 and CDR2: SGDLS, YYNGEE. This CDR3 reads CASSVRSGSTDTQYF. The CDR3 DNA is TGTGCCAGCAGCGTAAGGAGCGGGAGCACAGATACGCAGTATTTT.

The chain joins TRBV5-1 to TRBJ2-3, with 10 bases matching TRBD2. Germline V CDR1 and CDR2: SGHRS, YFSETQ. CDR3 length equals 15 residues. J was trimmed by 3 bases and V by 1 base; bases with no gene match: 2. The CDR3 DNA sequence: TGCGCCAGCAGCTTGCTAGCGGGAGTTACAGATACGCAGTATTTT. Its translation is CASSLLAGVTDTQYF.

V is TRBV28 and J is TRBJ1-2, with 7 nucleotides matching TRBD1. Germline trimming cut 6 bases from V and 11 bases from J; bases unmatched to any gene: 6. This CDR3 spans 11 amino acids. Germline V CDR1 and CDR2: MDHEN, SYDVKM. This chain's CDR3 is CASRGQPYYTF. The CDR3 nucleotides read TGTGCCAGCAGGGGACAGCCTTATTACACCTTC.

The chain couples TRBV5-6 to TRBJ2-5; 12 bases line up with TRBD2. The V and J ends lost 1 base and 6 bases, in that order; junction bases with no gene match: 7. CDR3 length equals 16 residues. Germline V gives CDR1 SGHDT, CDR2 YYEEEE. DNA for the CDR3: TGTGCCAGCAGCTTGAGACTAGCGGGAGAGGCAAAGACCCAGTACTTC. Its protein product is CASSLRLAGEAKTQYF.

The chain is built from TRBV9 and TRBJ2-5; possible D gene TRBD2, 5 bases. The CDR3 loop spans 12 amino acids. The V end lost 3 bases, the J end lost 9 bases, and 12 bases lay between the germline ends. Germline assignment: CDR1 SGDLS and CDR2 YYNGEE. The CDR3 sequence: CASSGHSAPQYF. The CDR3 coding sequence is TGTGCCAGCAGCGGACATAGCGCACCCCAGTACTTC.

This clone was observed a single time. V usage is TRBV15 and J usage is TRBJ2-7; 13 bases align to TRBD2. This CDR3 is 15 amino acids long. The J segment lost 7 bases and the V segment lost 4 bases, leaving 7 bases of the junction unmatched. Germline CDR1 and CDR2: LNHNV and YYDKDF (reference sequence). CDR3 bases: TGTGCCACCAGCACCTCCCGGACTAGCGGGGGAGAGCAGTACTTC. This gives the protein CATSTSRTSGGEQYF.

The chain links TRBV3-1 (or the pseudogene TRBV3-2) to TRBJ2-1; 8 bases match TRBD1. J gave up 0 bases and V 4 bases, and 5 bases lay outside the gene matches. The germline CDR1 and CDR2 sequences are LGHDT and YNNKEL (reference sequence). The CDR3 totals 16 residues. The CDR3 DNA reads TGTGCCAGCAGCCGGACAGGGCCCGGCTCCTACAATGAGCAGTTCTTC. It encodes CASSRTGPGSYNEQFF.

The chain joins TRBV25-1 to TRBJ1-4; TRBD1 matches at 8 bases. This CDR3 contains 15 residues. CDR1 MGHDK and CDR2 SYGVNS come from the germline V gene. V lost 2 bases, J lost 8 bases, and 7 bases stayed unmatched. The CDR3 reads CASSEATGGGEKLFF. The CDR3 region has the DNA TGTGCCAGCAGTGAAGCAACAGGGGGTGGGGAAAAACTGTTTTTT.

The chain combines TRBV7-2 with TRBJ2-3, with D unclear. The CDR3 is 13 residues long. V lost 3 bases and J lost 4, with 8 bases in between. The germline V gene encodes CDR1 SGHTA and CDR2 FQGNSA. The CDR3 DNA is TGTGCCAGCAGCTTGGCTCTGTCAGATACGCAGTATTTT. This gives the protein CASSLALSDTQYF.

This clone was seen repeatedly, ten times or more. Here the CDR3 reads CASSWGGNEKLFF. CDR3 sequence (DNA): TGTGCCAGCAGTTGGGGGGGTAATGAAAAACTGTTTTTT. The V and J genes are TRBV27 and TRBJ1-4; D may be TRBD1 (5 bases). The CDR3 spans 13 residues. V dropped 4 bases and J dropped 4 bases, with 7 bases sitting between them. Germline-derived CDR1 and CDR2 are MNHEY and SMNVEV (reference sequence).